This T cell receptor (beta chain) was identified during a study of cytomegalovirus exposure and HLA in healthy donors. General study results and limits: For most TCR beta V segments, an earlier analysis put the productive rate at about 90% or about 30% of the time. Across HLA loci, a later analysis found differing TCR association rates, with DRB1 most and HLA-C fewest.

60 Vbeta and 13 Jbeta primers were used in PCR. Data came from immunoSEQ multiplex PCR; TCRdb stores just in-frame clones and leaves some out. Of around 200,000 clones listed, around nine tenths are singletons. Notes on this clone: Its target is unknown. The sample carries other DNA sequences with the same CDR3.

Looked up from germline, CDR1 is SGHDT and CDR2 is YYEEEE. This CDR3 has 13 residues. V lost 0 bases and J lost 2, with 5 bases in between. The V gene is TRBV5-6, the J gene TRBJ1-2; no reliable D call. The specimen sequenced was PBMCs. The source of this sequence is a woman in her 30s in good health and CMV-seronegative. The CDR3: CASSLGRNYGYTF. Written as DNA, the CDR3 is TGTGCCAGCAGCTTGGGCAGGAACTATGGCTACACCTTC.